A single sample gave rise to the 22 T cell receptor beta chains below, sequenced in a study of cytotoxic CD8 clonotypes in ibrutinib-treated CLL (dated by TCRdb to 2020 to 2022). The time point label here, explained by the study, means: progressive disease on ibrutinib. Receptors were amplified or captured by the immunoSEQ multiplex PCR assay. The source is immuneACCESS, and TCRdb retained only in-frame sequences with V and J called. Part of the clones is not carried over; for the studies checked, unresolved V genes explain less than half of this, and the remainder is unexplained. The sample table shows about 300,000 clones, and less than 85% are seen once. The leading ten clones occupy about 5% of the sample. Sequences were derived from PBMCs, sampled at disease progression, from a patient treated with ibrutinib. These receptors all come from a human donor with chronic lymphocytic leukemia.

The chain is built from TRBV11-2 and TRBJ1-1; D remains unclear. CDR1 and CDR2 (germline): SGHAT, FQNNGV. The CDR3 length is 16 residues. V lost 5 bases and J lost 0, with 16 bases in between. CDR3 DNA: TGTGCCAGCAGCCGGGTGGGAAATGGGCTGAACACTGAAGCTTTCTTT. Amino acid sequence: CASSRVGNGLNTEAFF.

The CDR3 DNA sequence: TGTGCCAGCAGTGGAAGGGTTGAAAAACTGTTTTTT. Its protein product is CASSGRVEKLFF. The chain employs TRBV2 and TRBJ1-4, with no clear D. This CDR3 has 12 residues. CDR1 is SNHLY, CDR2 FYNNEI, per germline. V dropped 4 bases and J dropped 7 bases, with 7 bases sitting between them.

This clone has a handful of counts. The V gene is TRBV6-5, the J gene TRBJ2-2; D is ambiguous. Germline CDR1 and CDR2: MNHEY and SVGAGI. The CDR3 consists of 14 residues. V shed 9 bases and J shed 4 bases, with 15 bases lying between them. The CDR3 DNA follows: TGTGCCAGTAGTCGACGGGTGGGCACCGGGGAGCTGTTTTTT. Encoded protein: CASSRRVGTGELFF.

The chain recombines TRBV14 with TRBJ2-2, with TRBD2 matching 12 bases. This CDR3 comprises 16 residues. V was pared by 6 bases and J by 6 bases, with 8 bases of the junction left unmatched. CDR1 and CDR2 (germline): SGHDN, FVKESK. In nucleotides, the CDR3 is TGTGCCAGCAGGATTGGACTAGCGGGATTTCCCGGGGAGCTGTTTTTT. Amino acid sequence: CASRIGLAGFPGELFF. The entire variable domain, with the rest obtained from reference TRBV14 and TRBJ2-2, is as follows: EAGVTQFPSHSVIEKGQTVTLRCDPISGHDNLYWYRRVMGKEIKFLLHFVKESKQDESGMPNNRFLAERTGGTYSTLKVQPAELEDSGVYFCASRIGLAGFPGELFFGEGSRLTVL.

The chain has TRBV4-1 and TRBJ2-1, with 11 bases matching TRBD1. V gave up 3 bases and J gave up 4 bases; unmatched junction bases: 5. Germline CDR1 and CDR2: MGHRA and YSYEKL. There are 16 residues in the CDR3. The CDR3 here is CASSHHGTGGYNEQFF. The CDR3 DNA reads TGCGCCAGCAGCCACCATGGGACAGGGGGGTACAATGAGCAGTTCTTC.

The CDR3 DNA sequence: TGTGCCAGCAGTATGACACCTTGGGCCACAGATACGCAGTATTTT. Its translation is CASSMTPWATDTQYF. The rearrangement uses TRBV27 and TRBJ2-3; D is unclear. The length of the CDR3 is 15 residues. Trimming took off 5 bases at V and 2 bases at J, with 14 bases between the two ends. Germline CDR1 reads MNHEY; CDR2 reads SMNVEV (reference sequence).

This clone is a singleton in its sample. This sequence joins TRBV6-5 and TRBJ2-7; 7 bases fit TRBD2. CDR1 and CDR2 (germline): MNHEY, SVGAGI. V lost 2 bases to trimming and J lost 2 bases; unmatched junction nucleotides: 3. The CDR3 has 14 residues. The CDR3 here is CASSYESGAYEQYF. The CDR3, as DNA: TGTGCCAGCAGTTACGAGAGCGGGGCCTACGAGCAGTACTTC.

The CDR3 spells CASPGGTRRGEQYF. The CDR3 region has the DNA TGTGCCAGCCCAGGGGGGACTAGACGTGGCGAGCAGTACTTC. The chain recombines TRBV2 with TRBJ2-7; a possible D gene is TRBD2 (8 bases). CDR3 size: 14 residues. The ends were cut back, 8 bases at V and 6 bases at J, with 20 bases in the middle. Germline CDR1 SNHLY, CDR2 FYNNEI.

This clone was picked up a small number of times. This chain connects TRBV9 to TRBJ1-1; unclear D gene. With 0 bases removed from V and 5 bases from J, the gap between germline ends came to 11 bases. The CDR3 is 14 amino acids. Germline lookup yields CDR1 SGDLS and CDR2 YYNGEE. CDR3 sequence (DNA): TGTGCCAGCAGCGTAGATTTAGGTGGGACTGAAGCTTTCTTT. This translates into CASSVDLGGTEAFF.

The V and J genes are TRBV5-1 and TRBJ1-3, with D possibly TRBD1 on 5 matching bases. The V end lost 3 bases, the J end lost 2 bases, and 9 bases lay between the germline ends. This CDR3 is built from 14 residues. CDR1 and CDR2 (germline): SGHRS, YFSETQ. The CDR3 bases are TGCGCCAGCAGCTGGGACGCACCTGGAAACACCATATATTTT. Residues: CASSWDAPGNTIYF.

CDR3 sequence: CASNTVSYEQYF. The DNA for the CDR3 is TGTGCCAGCAACACTGTATCCTACGAGCAGTACTTC. This chain joins TRBV28 and TRBJ2-7, with D hard to call. The germline V gene encodes CDR1 MDHEN and CDR2 SYDVKM. The CDR3 is made up of 12 amino acids. V lost 7 bases and J 1 base, leaving 8 bases between the germline ends.

This clone was seen a single time. The V gene is TRBV18, the J gene TRBJ1-5; the D gene is possibly TRBD1 (6 bases). Deletions cut 3 bases from V and 1 base from J, with 19 bases between. CDR1 and CDR2 from the germline V gene are KGHSH and LQKENI. CDR3 size: 18 residues. In DNA form, the CDR3 reads TGTGCCAGCTCACCTTATCCGCAGGGGACCGTAAGCAATCAGCCCCAGCATTTT. As protein: CASSPYPQGTVSNQPQHF.

This clone was seen a handful of times. The chain links TRBV5-1 to TRBJ2-3; D is ambiguous. V lost 1 base to trimming and J lost 0 bases, with 15 bases between them. CDR1 and CDR2 (germline): SGHRS, YFSETQ. This CDR3 spans 17 amino acids. CDR3 protein: CASSLPLGEQSTDTQYF. The CDR3 bases are TGCGCCAGCAGCTTGCCATTGGGCGAACAAAGCACAGATACGCAGTATTTT. Full variable domain (missing parts from reference TRBV5-1 and TRBJ2-3): KAGVTQTPRYLIKTRGQQVTLSCSPISGHRSVSWYQQTPGQGLQFLFEYFSETQRNKGNFPGRFSGRQFSNSRSEMNVSTLELGDSALYLCASSLPLGEQSTDTQYFGPGTRLTVL.

The chain recombines TRBV9 with TRBJ2-3, with 11 positions matching TRBD2. There are 16 residues in the CDR3. Losses at the gene ends were 5 bases for V and 2 bases for J; bases not matched to a gene: 7. Germline V gene lookup returns CDR1 SGDLS and CDR2 YYNGEE. CDR3 loop: CASRTGTSGSTDTQYF. CDR3 sequence (DNA): TGTGCCAGCAGGACCGGGACTAGCGGATCCACAGATACGCAGTATTTT.

The chain has TRBV5-1 and TRBJ2-1; 7 bases are shared with TRBD2. V gave up 0 bases and J gave up 9 bases; unmatched junction bases: 6. The CDR3 loop spans 14 amino acids. Germline assignment: CDR1 SGHRS and CDR2 YFSETQ. CDR3 DNA: TGCGCCAGCAGCTTGGGCGGGAGCGTCAGTGAGCAGTTCTTC. The encoded protein is CASSLGGSVSEQFF.

The rearrangement links TRBV7-2 to TRBJ2-2; 7 bases match TRBD2. The ends lost 1 base at V and 8 bases at J; junction bases unmatched: 7. The CDR3 totals 15 residues. CDR1 is SGHTA and CDR2 is FQGNSA in the germline V gene. The CDR3 DNA follows: TGTGCCAGCAGCTTAGGGACTAGGCAGAGAGGGGAGCTGTTTTTT. Its translation: CASSLGTRQRGELFF.

V usage is TRBV6-8 and J usage is TRBJ2-1, with D uncertain. Per the germline V gene, CDR1 is MNHGY and CDR2 is SAAAGT. The germline V and J ends were trimmed by 1 base and 0 bases, with 13 bases remaining between them. The CDR3 contains 17 residues. The CDR3 DNA is TGTGCCAGCAGTTACTTGGGGTGGGCCCTCTCCTACAATGAGCAGTTCTTC. Amino acids: CASSYLGWALSYNEQFF.

This rearrangement joins TRBV6-5 to TRBJ1-3; 8 bases fit TRBD1. This CDR3 is 15 amino acids long. Trimming took 5 bases from V and 3 from J; bases not matched to a gene: 6. The germline V gene has CDR1 MNHEY and CDR2 SVGAGI. CDR3 sequence: CASSKVGQGGNTIYF. Written as DNA, the CDR3 is TGTGCCAGCAGTAAAGTCGGACAGGGTGGAAACACCATATATTTT.

The rearrangement uses TRBV29-1 and TRBJ1-2; 8 nucleotides align to TRBD1. Germline V lookup: CDR1 SQVTM, CDR2 ANQGSEA. With V trimmed by 3 bases and J by 6 bases, 9 bases remained unmatched. This CDR3 is built from 14 residues. The CDR3 reads CSVDLGQGEDGYTF. DNA of the CDR3: TGCAGCGTTGACCTCGGACAGGGAGAGGATGGCTACACCTTC.

This clone was seen once. The rearrangement joins TRBV2 to TRBJ2-3, with 7 bases fitting TRBD1. The CDR3 runs 14 residues. Germline loops: CDR1 SNHLY, CDR2 FYNNEI. The trim removed 7 bases at V and 2 bases at J, leaving 6 bases unmatched. CDR3 bases: TGTGCCAGCATAGACAGGGCCAACACAGATACGCAGTATTTT. This codes for CASIDRANTDTQYF.

This clone was seen only a few times. The gene calls are TRBV18 and TRBJ1-2; tentatively, D is TRBD1 (5 bases). The CDR3 has 15 amino acids. Germline assignment: CDR1 KGHSH and CDR2 LQKENI. The V end lost 3 bases, the J end lost 3 bases, and 14 bases lay between the germline ends. CDR3 in DNA: TGTGCCAGCTCACCCACCCTCGGGGGGGACTATGGCTACACCTTC. Translation gives CASSPTLGGDYGYTF.

This chain uses TRBV5-1 with TRBJ2-5, with 8 nucleotides matching TRBD2. The J segment lost 4 bases and the V segment lost 3 bases, leaving 11 bases of the junction unmatched. The CDR3 runs to 16 residues. The germline V gene encodes CDR1 SGHRS and CDR2 YFSETQ. CDR3 amino acids: CASSSNPIAGSETQYF. CDR3 nucleotides: TGCGCCAGCAGCTCGAACCCCATAGCGGGGTCAGAGACCCAGTACTTC.